This T cell receptor beta chain was sequenced for a study of human T cells and chemical hapten exposure. Study in general: Across the whole study, which lasted roughly 24 weeks, patients were given diphenylcyclopropenone on the scalp once a week.

Study-level findings and limits: Expanded TCRs made up significantly more big CDR3 similarity clusters than controls did.

TCRdb recomputed calls from the RACE reads with MiXCR, one row per CDR3 protein. Of just under 350,000 distinct CDR3 sequences listed, around 7% were seen once; the top ten hold 8.4%. CDR3 length: 13 residues. Germline loops: CDR1 SQVTM, CDR2 ANQGSEA. V lost 6 bases, J lost 5 bases, and 9 bases stayed unmatched. Stated time point: patch test 1, 2 weeks after DPC sensitization. Treatment indicated: therapeutic diphenylcyclopropenone sensitization with weekly scalp DPC. On this clonotype: Antigen specificity is unknown.

This chain uses TRBV29-1 with TRBJ1-1; 7 bases match TRBD1. The receptor was isolated from a woman aged 18-29 years with alopecia areata. Some clones in this sample may be carry-over from other donors' samples. Material: whole blood, obtained in connection with sensitization to the hapten diphenylcyclopropenone (DPC). CDR3 in amino acids: CSVPDRAGTEAFF. CDR3 bases: TGCAGCGTACCCGACAGGGCAGGGACTGAAGCTTTCTTT.